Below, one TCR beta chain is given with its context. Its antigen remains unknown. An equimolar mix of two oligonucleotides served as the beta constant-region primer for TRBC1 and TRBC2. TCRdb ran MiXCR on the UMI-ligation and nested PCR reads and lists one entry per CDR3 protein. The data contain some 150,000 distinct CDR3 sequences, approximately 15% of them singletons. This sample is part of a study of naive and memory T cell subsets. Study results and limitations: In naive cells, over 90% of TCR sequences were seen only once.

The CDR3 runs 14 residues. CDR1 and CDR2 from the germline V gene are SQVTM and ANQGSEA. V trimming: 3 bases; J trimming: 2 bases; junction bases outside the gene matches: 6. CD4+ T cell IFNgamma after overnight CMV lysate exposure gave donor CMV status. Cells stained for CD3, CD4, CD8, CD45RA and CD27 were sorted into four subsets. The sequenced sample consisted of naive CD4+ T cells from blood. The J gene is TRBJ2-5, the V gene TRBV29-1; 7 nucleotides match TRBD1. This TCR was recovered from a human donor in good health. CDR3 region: CSVESRGHQETQYF. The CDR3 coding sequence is TGCAGCGTTGAGTCTAGGGGGCATCAAGAGACCCAGTACTTC.